Below, 22 T cell receptor beta chains from the same sample are listed, as sequenced in a study of metastatic and nonmetastatic thyroid tumors. Patients underwent thyroid surgery, and none had received any treatment before it. TCRdb used MiXCR to call clones anew from the PCR reads. The top ten hold roughly a tenth of the sample, which has around 59,000 clones, 15% to 20% seen once. Sequencing used blood. All receptors derive from a male donor with papillary thyroid cancer or a benign thyroid nodule (not recorded which). Some clones in this sample may be carry-over from other donors' samples.

In its sample, this clone was seen a few times. The V gene is TRBV6-1, the J gene TRBJ2-1, with 10 nucleotides matching TRBD1. The CDR3 is 11 amino acids. Germline V CDR1 and CDR2: MNHNS, SASEGT. Trimming cost V 10 bases and J 14 bases; bases outside gene matches: 8. In nucleotides, the CDR3 is TGTGCCACCGAGGGGACAGGGGCAGAGTTCTTC. Amino acid sequence: CATEGTGAEFF.

This clone was observed a handful of times. The chain links TRBV12-3 or TRBV12-4 to TRBJ1-1; possible D gene TRBD1, 5 bases. Trimming removed 10 bases at V and 1 base at J, with 16 bases between. CDR3 size: 14 residues. CDR3 DNA sequence: TGTGCCATCATTCCACTCACAGGGAACACTGAAGCTTTCTTT. Translation: CAIIPLTGNTEAFF.

This clone was picked up many times. This sequence joins TRBV28 and TRBJ2-1; maybe TRBD1 (5 bases). The germline V gene encodes CDR1 MDHEN and CDR2 SYDVKM. The length of the CDR3 is 14 residues. Trimming stripped 2 bases from V and 5 bases from J, with 10 bases between. Here the CDR3 reads CASSLRQLDNEQFF. Written as DNA, the CDR3 is TGTGCCAGCAGTTTACGACAGTTAGACAATGAGCAGTTCTTC. The complete variable domain, with remaining parts taken from reference TRBV28 and TRBJ2-1, reads DVKVTQSSRYLVKRTGEKVFLECVQDMDHENMFWYRQDPGLGLRLIYFSYDVKMKEKGDIPEGYSVSREKKERFSLILESASTNQTSMYLCASSLRQLDNEQFFGPGTRLTVL.

Ten or more counts support this clone. Since a much larger clone is just one base distant, this may be a read error. This specimen includes other DNA sequences encoding the same CDR3. The V gene is TRBV6-1, the J gene TRBJ2-6; D gene unclear. Per the germline V gene, CDR1 is MNHNS and CDR2 is SASEGT. The length of the CDR3 is 15 residues. V lost 1 base, J lost 4 bases, and 8 bases lay in between. The CDR3 DNA follows: TGTGCCAGCAGTGAAGACAACTCCGGGGCCAACGTCCTGACTTTC. Translating gives CASSEDNSGANVLTF.

This clone was observed a few times. The CDR3 sequence: CASSLASGEKLFF. CDR3 sequence (DNA): TGTGCCAGCAGCTTGGCTTCTGGGGAAAAACTGTTTTTT. The rearrangement links TRBV5-6 to TRBJ1-4; no clear D gene. The V end was cut by 0 bases, the J end by 8 bases, with 8 bases between. The CDR3 extends over 13 amino acids. Germline CDR1 and CDR2: SGHDT and YYEEEE.

This clone has ten or more counts. The V gene is TRBV5-6, the J gene TRBJ2-7; the D gene is possibly TRBD1 (5 bases). The germline V and J ends were trimmed by 6 bases and 2 bases, with 18 bases remaining between them. The germline V gene encodes CDR1 SGHDT and CDR2 YYEEEE. The CDR3 loop spans 15 amino acids. The CDR3 region has the DNA TGTGCCAGCAACCCCCGACTTGGGGCGGCCTACGAGCAGTACGTC. Its translation is CASNPRLGAAYEQYV.

This clone was counted between two and nine times. A much larger clone is a single base away; this may be a read error. This chain uses TRBV6-2 or TRBV6-3 with TRBJ1-5; D might be TRBD1 (6 bases). Trimming shortened V by 2 bases and J by 2 bases, and 28 bases separated the two germline ends. The CDR3 extends over 21 amino acids. Looked up from germline, CDR1 is MNHEY and CDR2 is SVGEGT. The CDR3 coding sequence is TGTGCCAGCAGTTACACTTTGGGGGGACGCCCGGGGGGACATGGCAATCAGCCCCAGCATTTT. Translated, it gives CASSYTLGGRPGGHGNQPQHF.

This clone was seen ten or more times. The chain couples TRBV3-1 to TRBJ1-4; 7 bases match TRBD1. The CDR3 runs to 15 residues. Germline V gene data show CDR1 as LGHDT and CDR2 as YNNKEL (reference sequence). V dropped 0 bases and J dropped 7; count of bases not matched to a gene: 5. CDR3 DNA sequence: TGTGCCAGCAGCCAAGATTTATGGGACAGTGAAAAACTGTTTTTT. Protein: CASSQDLWDSEKLFF.

V usage is TRBV5-4 and J usage is TRBJ1-2, with D hard to call. Germline V CDR1 and CDR2: SGHNT, YYREEE (reference sequence). This CDR3 is 15 amino acids long. The V end was cut by 6 bases, the J end by 0 bases, with 15 bases between. The CDR3: CASTSLREANYGYTF. CDR3 in DNA: TGTGCCAGCACCTCTTTAAGAGAAGCTAACTATGGCTACACCTTC.

This clone was seen more than once but under ten times. This may arise from a read error, as a much more abundant clone is one base away. The sample carries other DNA sequences with the same CDR3. The CDR3, as DNA: TGTGCCACCAGTGATGCGGGACGGGTTGTACCAGATACGCAGTATTTT. As protein: CATSDAGRVVPDTQYF. The chain recombines TRBV24-1 with TRBJ2-3; TRBD2 is a possible D gene (6 bases). This CDR3 is 16 amino acids long. The germline V and J ends were trimmed by 3 bases and 4 bases, with 16 bases remaining between them. Germline CDR1 and CDR2: KGHDR and SFDVKD.

This clone was seen at least ten times. Within the sample, other DNA sequences also encode this same CDR3. J is TRBJ2-1 and V is TRBV29-1; D possibly corresponds to TRBD2 (7 bases). In germline, CDR1 is SQVTM, CDR2 ANQGSEA. The CDR3 covers 14 residues. V lost 2 bases, J lost 7 bases, and 15 bases lay in between. CDR3 bases: TGCAGCGTTGAAAGGGGGGCGGGGGCAAATGAGCAGTTCTTC. Translating it yields CSVERGAGANEQFF.

This clone was counted at least ten times. V is TRBV24-1 and J is TRBJ2-2; 9 nucleotides align to TRBD1. Germline V gene sequence: CDR1 KGHDR, CDR2 SFDVKD. This CDR3 region has 16 residues. J lost 4 bases, V lost 4 bases, and 6 bases had no gene match. CDR3 coding DNA: TGTGCCACCAGTGAAAAAGACAGGGGGGTCACCGGGGAGCTGTTTTTT. Residues: CATSEKDRGVTGELFF.

About this clone: A much larger clone sits a single nucleotide away, making a read error possible. The V gene is TRBV11-2, the J gene TRBJ2-3; D may be TRBD2 (7 bases). V was cut by 3 bases and J by 2 bases, with 15 bases left in between. From germline, CDR1 is SGHAT and CDR2 FQNNGV. CDR3 length: 16 residues. CDR3 sequence reads: CASSFLGGGSTDTQYF. The CDR3 region has the DNA TGTGCCAGCAGCTTTCTAGGGGGAGGGTCCACAGATACGCAGTATTTT.

J is TRBJ2-1 and V is TRBV19; weak D call: TRBD1 (5 bases). Germline V CDR1 and CDR2: LNHDA, SQIVND (reference sequence). The V and J ends lost 3 bases and 6 bases respectively, with 12 bases between them. The CDR3 length is 14 residues. CDR3 amino acids: CASSMGQGFNEQFF. DNA of the CDR3: TGTGCCAGTAGTATGGGTCAGGGATTCAATGAGCAGTTCTTC.

This clone has a count of ten or more. V gene TRBV29-1 combines with J gene TRBJ2-6, with D uncertain. CDR1 and CDR2 (germline): SQVTM, ANQGSEA. Trimming took 4 bases from V and 0 from J, leaving 7 bases between them. There are 14 residues in the CDR3. The CDR3 sequence is CSVGEFSGANVLTF. The CDR3 DNA follows: TGCAGCGTTGGCGAGTTCTCTGGGGCCAACGTCCTGACTTTC.

The chain uses TRBV6-2 or TRBV6-3 and TRBJ1-3; D is ambiguous. The CDR3 sequence is 15 residues long. CDR1 and CDR2 (germline): MNHEY, SVGEGT. V lost 6 bases and J lost 4, with 16 bases in between. CDR3 coding DNA: TGTGCCAGCAGCCCGTTCGGCTTCTCGGGAAACACCATATATTTT. Its translation: CASSPFGFSGNTIYF.

The sample holds many counts of this clone. CDR3 residues: CSARTGAPLGQFF. The CDR3 DNA is TGCAGTGCTAGAACAGGGGCCCCCCTGGGGCAGTTCTTC. The V and J genes are TRBV20-1 and TRBJ2-1, with 7 bases matching TRBD1. V was clipped by 2 bases and J by 12 bases; unmatched bases: 10. The CDR3 has 13 amino acids. The germline V gene encodes CDR1 DFQATT and CDR2 SNEGSKA (reference sequence).

At least ten counts were recorded for this clone. The gene calls are TRBV5-1 and TRBJ2-5, with D hard to call. Looked up from germline, CDR1 is SGHRS and CDR2 is YFSETQ. Trimming cost V 0 bases and J 4 bases, with 16 bases left between them. This CDR3 comprises 16 residues. CDR3: CASSLAGGPVGETQYF. In DNA, the CDR3 is TGCGCCAGCAGCTTGGCCGGTGGGCCAGTGGGAGAGACCCAGTACTTC.

This clone has ten or more counts. The chain couples TRBV12-3 or TRBV12-4 to TRBJ2-3, with D unresolved. This CDR3 has 13 residues. Trimming cost V 4 bases and J 4 bases, with 9 bases left between them. CDR3 DNA: TGTGCCAGCAGTTATTCCTTGGCAGATACGCAGTATTTT. It codes for CASSYSLADTQYF.

As for this clone: Because the CDR3 is missing its conserved closing phenylalanine or tryptophan, this is likely a read error. The chain has TRBV6-1 and TRBJ2-1; the match to TRBD2 covers 7 bases. V dropped 6 bases and J dropped 4; count of bases not matched to a gene: 12. This CDR3 has 16 amino acids. Germline-derived CDR1 and CDR2 are MNHNS and SASEGT. CDR3 loop: CASSHKTAGVYNEQFI. CDR3 DNA: TGTGCCAGCAGCCACAAAACGGCGGGGGTTTACAATGAGCAGTTCATC.

This clone has ten or more counts. The chain combines TRBV28 with TRBJ2-3; perhaps TRBD2 as D (6 bases). CDR1 MDHEN and CDR2 SYDVKM come from the germline V gene. This CDR3 comprises 16 residues. V lost 4 bases, J lost 4 bases, and 18 bases lay in between. Written as DNA, the CDR3 is TGTGCCAGCAGTTCTCCTCTTTTGCGGGGTGCAGATACGCAGTATTTT. This encodes CASSSPLLRGADTQYF.

This clone was recorded at least ten times. This chain uses TRBV15 with TRBJ1-1; maybe TRBD1 (6 bases). The germline V and J ends were trimmed by 6 bases and 6 bases, with 8 bases remaining between them. This CDR3 has 11 residues. CDR1 LNHNV and CDR2 YYDKDF come from the germline V gene (reference sequence). The CDR3 reads CATRGGPEAFF. Here the CDR3 DNA reads TGTGCCACCAGAGGGGGTCCTGAAGCTTTCTTT.